Listed here are 5 T cell receptor beta chains from one sample, sequenced in a study of T cell responses to AZD1222 COVID-19 vaccine. TCRdb keeps only in-frame clones here, not all; method: immunoSEQ multiplex PCR. The sample lists 95,000 to 150,000 clones, roughly 87% occurring once. The material was peripheral blood, obtained on day 0 of AZD1222 vaccination. These receptors came from an adult in good health.

CDR3 in DNA: TGTGCCAGTAGTACAGGGGACATCAATCAGCCCCAGCATTTT. It encodes CASSTGDINQPQHF. V gene TRBV19 combines with J gene TRBJ1-5, with TRBD1 as a possible D gene (6 bases). Germline V lookup: CDR1 LNHDA, CDR2 SQIVND (reference sequence). Trimming cost V 4 bases and J 3 bases, with 10 bases left between them. CDR3 length equals 14 residues.

The chain combines TRBV15 with TRBJ1-2; possibly TRBD1 for D (5 bases). The germline V gene encodes CDR1 LNHNV and CDR2 YYDKDF (reference sequence). The CDR3 spans 14 residues. V was trimmed by 2 bases and J by 2 bases, leaving 9 bases between them. The CDR3 is CATSRQGGNYGYTF. In DNA form, the CDR3 reads TGTGCCACCAGCAGACAGGGAGGGAACTATGGCTACACCTTC.

This clone showed up just once. This sequence joins TRBV5-1 and TRBJ2-5, with D perhaps matching TRBD2 (5 bases). CDR3 size: 15 residues. V lost 0 bases, J lost 0 bases, and 9 bases lay in between. Germline V lookup: CDR1 SGHRS, CDR2 YFSETQ. The CDR3 protein is CASSLGGPYQETQYF. The CDR3 bases are TGCGCCAGCAGCTTGGGAGGGCCGTACCAAGAGACCCAGTACTTC.

The J gene is TRBJ1-1, the V gene TRBV5-1; D might be TRBD1 (6 bases). Germline assignment: CDR1 SGHRS and CDR2 YFSETQ. V shed 4 bases and J shed 1 base, with 11 bases lying between them. The length of the CDR3 is 14 residues. The CDR3 DNA follows: TGCGCCAGCAGCCTGGTAGGGGGGAACACTGAAGCTTTCTTT. Amino acids: CASSLVGGNTEAFF.

The J gene is TRBJ1-1, the V gene TRBV6-4; a possible D gene is TRBD1 (6 bases). Germline CDR1 is MRHNA and CDR2 is SNTAGT. Trimming shortened V by 6 bases and J by 2 bases, and 13 bases separated the two germline ends. CDR3 length: 14 amino acids. The CDR3 reads CASSQDGGNTEAFF. The CDR3 region has the DNA TGTGCCAGCAGCCAAGACGGGGGCAACACTGAAGCTTTCTTT.